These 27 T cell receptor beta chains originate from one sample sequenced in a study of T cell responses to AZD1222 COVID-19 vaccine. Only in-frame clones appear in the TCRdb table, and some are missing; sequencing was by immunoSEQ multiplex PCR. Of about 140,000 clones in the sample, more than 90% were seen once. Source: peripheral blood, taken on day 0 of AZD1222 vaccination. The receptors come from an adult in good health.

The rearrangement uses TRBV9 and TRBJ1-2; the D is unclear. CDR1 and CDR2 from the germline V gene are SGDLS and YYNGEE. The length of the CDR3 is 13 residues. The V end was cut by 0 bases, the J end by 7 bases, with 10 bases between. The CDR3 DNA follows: TGTGCCAGCAGCGTAGCTACAGTACGTGGCTACACCTTC. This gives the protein CASSVATVRGYTF.

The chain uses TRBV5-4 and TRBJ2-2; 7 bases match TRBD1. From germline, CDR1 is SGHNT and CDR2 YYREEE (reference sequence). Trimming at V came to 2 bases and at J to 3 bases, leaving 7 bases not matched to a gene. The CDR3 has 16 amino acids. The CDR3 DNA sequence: TGTGCCAGCAGCTTTAGGGGACAGATCTACACCGGGGAGCTGTTTTTT. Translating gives CASSFRGQIYTGELFF.

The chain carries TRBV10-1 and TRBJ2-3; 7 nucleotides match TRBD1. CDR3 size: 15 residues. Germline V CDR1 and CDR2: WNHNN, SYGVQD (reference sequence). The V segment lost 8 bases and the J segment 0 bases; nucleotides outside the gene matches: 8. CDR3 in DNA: TGCGCCAGCCTGACAGGGCCTACTAGCACAGATACGCAGTATTTT. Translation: CASLTGPTSTDTQYF.

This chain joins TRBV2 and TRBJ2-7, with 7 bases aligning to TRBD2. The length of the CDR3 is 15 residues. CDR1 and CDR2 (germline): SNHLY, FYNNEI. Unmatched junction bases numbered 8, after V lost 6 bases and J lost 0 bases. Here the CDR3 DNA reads TGTGCCAGCAGGTCCCTAGCGGTAAGCTCCTACGAGCAGTACTTC. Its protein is CASRSLAVSSYEQYF.

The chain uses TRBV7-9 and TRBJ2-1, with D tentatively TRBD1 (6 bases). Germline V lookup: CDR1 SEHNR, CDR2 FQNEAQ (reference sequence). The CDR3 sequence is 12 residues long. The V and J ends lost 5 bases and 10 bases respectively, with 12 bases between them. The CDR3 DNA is TGTGCCAGCAGCGATCAGGGGTGGGAGCAGTTCTTC. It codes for CASSDQGWEQFF.

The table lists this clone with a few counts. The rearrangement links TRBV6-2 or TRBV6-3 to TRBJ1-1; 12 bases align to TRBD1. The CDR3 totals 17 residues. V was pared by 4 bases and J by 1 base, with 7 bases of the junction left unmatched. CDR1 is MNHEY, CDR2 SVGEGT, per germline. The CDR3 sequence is CASSLGQGAVGNTEAFF. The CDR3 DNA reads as TGTGCCAGCAGTTTGGGACAGGGGGCGGTTGGGAACACTGAAGCTTTCTTT.

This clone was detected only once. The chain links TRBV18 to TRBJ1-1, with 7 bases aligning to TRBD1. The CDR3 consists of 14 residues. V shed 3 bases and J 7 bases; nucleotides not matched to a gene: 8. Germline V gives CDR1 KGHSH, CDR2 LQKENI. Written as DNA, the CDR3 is TGTGCCAGCTCACCTGGGGACAACAGGGGTGAAGCTTTCTTT. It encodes CASSPGDNRGEAFF.

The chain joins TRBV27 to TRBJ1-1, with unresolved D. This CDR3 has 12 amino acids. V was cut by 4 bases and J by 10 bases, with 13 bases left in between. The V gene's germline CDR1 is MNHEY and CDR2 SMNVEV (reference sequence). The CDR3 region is CASSSPRIGAFF. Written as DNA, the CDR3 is TGTGCCAGCAGTTCCCCTCGGATCGGAGCTTTCTTT.

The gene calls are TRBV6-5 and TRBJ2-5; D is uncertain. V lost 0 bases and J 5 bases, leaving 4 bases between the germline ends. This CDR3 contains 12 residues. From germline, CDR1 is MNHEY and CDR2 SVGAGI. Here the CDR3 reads CASSYSGETQYF. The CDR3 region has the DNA TGTGCCAGCAGTTACTCGGGGGAGACCCAGTACTTC.

The CDR3 is CASSLGQGPVYEQYF. In DNA, the CDR3 is TGTGCCAGCAGTTTGGGACAGGGCCCAGTCTACGAGCAGTACTTC. The chain is built from TRBV28 and TRBJ2-7; 9 bases are shared with TRBD1. V was clipped by 3 bases and J by 3 bases; unmatched bases: 6. The V gene's germline CDR1 is MDHEN and CDR2 SYDVKM. This CDR3 spans 15 amino acids. The variable domain in full, completed from reference TRBV28 and TRBJ2-7, reads DVKVTQSSRYLVKRTGEKVFLECVQDMDHENMFWYRQDPGLGLRLIYFSYDVKMKEKGDIPEGYSVSREKKERFSLILESASTNQTSMYLCASSLGQGPVYEQYFGPGTRLTVT.

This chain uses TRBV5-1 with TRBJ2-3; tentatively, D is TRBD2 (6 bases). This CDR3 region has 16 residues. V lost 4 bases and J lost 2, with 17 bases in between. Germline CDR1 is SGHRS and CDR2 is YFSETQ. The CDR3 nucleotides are TGCGCCAGCAGCCCGGGGAGGTTGTCACTCACAGATACGCAGTATTTT. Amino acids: CASSPGRLSLTDTQYF.

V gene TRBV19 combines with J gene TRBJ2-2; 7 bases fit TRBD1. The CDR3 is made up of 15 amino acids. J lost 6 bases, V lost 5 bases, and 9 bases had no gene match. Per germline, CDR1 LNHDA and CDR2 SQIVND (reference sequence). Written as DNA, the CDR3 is TGTGCCAGTAGTCGGGCAGGGGGTTTCGCCGGGGAGCTGTTTTTT. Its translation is CASSRAGGFAGELFF.

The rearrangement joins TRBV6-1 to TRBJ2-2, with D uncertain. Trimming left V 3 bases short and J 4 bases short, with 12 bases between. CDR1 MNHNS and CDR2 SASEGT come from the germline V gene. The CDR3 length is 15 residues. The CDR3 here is CASSDVEAITGELFF. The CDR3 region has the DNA TGTGCCAGCAGTGATGTAGAGGCAATCACCGGGGAGCTGTTTTTT.

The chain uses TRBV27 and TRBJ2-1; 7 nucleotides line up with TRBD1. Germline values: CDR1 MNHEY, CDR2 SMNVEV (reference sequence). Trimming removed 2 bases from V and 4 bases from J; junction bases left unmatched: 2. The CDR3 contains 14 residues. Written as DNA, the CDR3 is TGTGCCAGCAGTTTACCGGGACAGTACAATGAGCAGTTCTTC. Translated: CASSLPGQYNEQFF.

The CDR3 here is CATRPSGRARTGELFF. CDR3 nucleotide sequence: TGTGCCACCCGACCTAGCGGGAGGGCCCGGACCGGGGAGCTGTTTTTT. The chain joins TRBV19 to TRBJ2-2; 12 bases agree with TRBD2. CDR1 is LNHDA and CDR2 is SQIVND in the germline V gene (reference sequence). J gave up 5 bases and V 10 bases, and 11 bases lay outside the gene matches. The CDR3 loop spans 16 amino acids.

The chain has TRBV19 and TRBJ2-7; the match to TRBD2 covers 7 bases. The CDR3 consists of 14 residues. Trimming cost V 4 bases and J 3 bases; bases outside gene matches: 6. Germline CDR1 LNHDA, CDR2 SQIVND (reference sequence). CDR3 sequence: CASSSGSVFYEQYF. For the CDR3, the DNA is TGTGCCAGTAGTAGCGGGAGTGTATTCTACGAGCAGTACTTC.

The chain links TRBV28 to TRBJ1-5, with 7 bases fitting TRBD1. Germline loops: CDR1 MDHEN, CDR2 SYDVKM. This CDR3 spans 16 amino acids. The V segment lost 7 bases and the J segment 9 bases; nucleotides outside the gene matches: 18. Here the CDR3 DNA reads TGTGCCAGCACCCCTCCCGGGACAGCTTTTGAATGGCCCCAGCATTTT. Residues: CASTPPGTAFEWPQHF. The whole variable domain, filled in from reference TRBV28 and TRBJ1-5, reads DVKVTQSSRYLVKRTGEKVFLECVQDMDHENMFWYRQDPGLGLRLIYFSYDVKMKEKGDIPEGYSVSREKKERFSLILESASTNQTSMYLCASTPPGTAFEWPQHFGDGTRLSIL.

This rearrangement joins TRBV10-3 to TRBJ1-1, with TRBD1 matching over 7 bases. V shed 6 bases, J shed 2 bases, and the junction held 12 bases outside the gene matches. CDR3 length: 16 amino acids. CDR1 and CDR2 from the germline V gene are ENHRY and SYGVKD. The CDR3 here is CAISRQGGTINTEAFF. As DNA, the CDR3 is TGTGCCATCAGCAGACAGGGTGGGACCATTAACACTGAAGCTTTCTTT.

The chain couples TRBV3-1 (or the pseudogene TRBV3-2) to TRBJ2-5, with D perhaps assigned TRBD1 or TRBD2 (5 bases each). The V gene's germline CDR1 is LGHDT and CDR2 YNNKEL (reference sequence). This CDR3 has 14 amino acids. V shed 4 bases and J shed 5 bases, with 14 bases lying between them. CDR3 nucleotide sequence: TGTGCCAGCAGCCCCCGGCTCGGGGCCGAGACCCAGTACTTC. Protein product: CASSPRLGAETQYF.

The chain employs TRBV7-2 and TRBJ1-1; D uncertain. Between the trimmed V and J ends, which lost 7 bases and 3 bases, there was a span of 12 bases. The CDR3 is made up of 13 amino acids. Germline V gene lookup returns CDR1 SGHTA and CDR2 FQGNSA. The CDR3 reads CASIARGYTEAFF. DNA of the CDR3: TGTGCCAGCATCGCCAGAGGGTACACTGAAGCTTTCTTT. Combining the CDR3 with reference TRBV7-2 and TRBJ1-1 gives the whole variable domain GAGVSQSPSNKVTEKGKDVELRCDPISGHTALYWYRQSLGQGLEFLIYFQGNSAPDKSGLPSDRFSAERTGGSVSTLTIQRTQQEDSAVYLCASIARGYTEAFFGQGTRLTVV.

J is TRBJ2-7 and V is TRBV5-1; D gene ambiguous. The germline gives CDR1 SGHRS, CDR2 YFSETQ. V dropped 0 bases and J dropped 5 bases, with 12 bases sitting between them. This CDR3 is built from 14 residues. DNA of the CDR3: TGCGCCAGCAGCTTGGTTAGAGATGTAGACGAGCAGTACTTC. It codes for CASSLVRDVDEQYF.

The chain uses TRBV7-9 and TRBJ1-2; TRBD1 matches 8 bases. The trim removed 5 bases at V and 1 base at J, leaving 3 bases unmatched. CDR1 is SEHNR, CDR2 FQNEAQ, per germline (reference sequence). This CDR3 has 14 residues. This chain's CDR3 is CASSTGGFNYGYTF. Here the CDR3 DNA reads TGTGCCAGCAGCACAGGGGGTTTTAACTATGGCTACACCTTC.

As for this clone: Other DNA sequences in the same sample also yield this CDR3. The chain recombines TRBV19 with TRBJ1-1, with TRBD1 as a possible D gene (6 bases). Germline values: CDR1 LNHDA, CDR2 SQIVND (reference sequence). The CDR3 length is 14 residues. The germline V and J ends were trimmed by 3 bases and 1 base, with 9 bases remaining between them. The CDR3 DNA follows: TGTGCCAGTAGTATTGGACAGCCGAACACTGAAGCTTTCTTT. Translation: CASSIGQPNTEAFF.

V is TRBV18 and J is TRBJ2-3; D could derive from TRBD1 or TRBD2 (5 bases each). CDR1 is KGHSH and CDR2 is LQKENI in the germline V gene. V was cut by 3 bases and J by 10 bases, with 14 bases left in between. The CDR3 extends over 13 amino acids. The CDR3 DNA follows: TGTGCCAGCTCACCTAGCGAGGACACAGCGCAGTATTTT. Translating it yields CASSPSEDTAQYF.

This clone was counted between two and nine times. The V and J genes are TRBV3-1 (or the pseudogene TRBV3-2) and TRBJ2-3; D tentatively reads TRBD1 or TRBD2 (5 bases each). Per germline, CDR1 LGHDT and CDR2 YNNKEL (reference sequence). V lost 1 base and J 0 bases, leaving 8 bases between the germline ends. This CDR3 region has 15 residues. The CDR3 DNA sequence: TGTGCCAGCAGCCAAGGGGACGCCAGCACAGATACGCAGTATTTT. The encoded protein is CASSQGDASTDTQYF.

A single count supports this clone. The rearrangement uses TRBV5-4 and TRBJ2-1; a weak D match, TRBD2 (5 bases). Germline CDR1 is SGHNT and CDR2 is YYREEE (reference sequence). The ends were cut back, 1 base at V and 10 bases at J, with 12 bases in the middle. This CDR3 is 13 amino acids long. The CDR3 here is CASSLPLAREQFF. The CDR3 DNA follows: TGTGCCAGCAGCTTGCCTCTAGCACGCGAGCAGTTCTTC.

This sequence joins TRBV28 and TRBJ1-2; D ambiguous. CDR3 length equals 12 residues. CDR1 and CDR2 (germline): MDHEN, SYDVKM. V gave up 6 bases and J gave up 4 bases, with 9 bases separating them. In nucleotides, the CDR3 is TGTGCCAGCAGCCTGGACCTCTATGGCTACACCTTC. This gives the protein CASSLDLYGYTF.